This T cell receptor (beta chain) was sequenced for a study of OX40 agonist ivuxolimab in advanced cancers. The overall study: Past anti-PD-1, anti-PD-L1 or anti-CTLA-4 therapy was accepted, and 30% to 50% had received some.

This CDR3 has 15 residues. Trimming cost V 5 bases and J 0 bases, with 11 bases left between them. Germline V lookup: CDR1 SGHTA, CDR2 FQGNSA. A note on this clone: Other DNA sequences in the same sample also yield this CDR3.

This table comes from immunoSEQ multiplex PCR, and its TCRdb copy is limited to in-frame clones, with some not included. The table records some 82,000 clones, about 90% of them present only once. This TCR came from an adult with an advanced solid tumor such as melanoma, head and neck, liver or kidney cancer. The sample in question was CD4+ or CD8+ T cells sorted from blood, obtained in a trial of the OX40 agonist ivuxolimab. The chain joins TRBV7-2 to TRBJ2-1, with no clear D. The CDR3 DNA reads as TGTGCCAGCAGCCCCGACTCTAGCTCCTACAATGAGCAGTTCTTC. Translating gives CASSPDSSSYNEQFF.